This T cell receptor beta chain came from a study of cytomegalovirus exposure and HLA in healthy donors. The V gene's germline CDR1 is SNHLY and CDR2 FYNNEI. The junction had 6 bases not matched to a gene; V was cut back by 8 bases and J by 4 bases. This CDR3 region has 14 residues. A remark on this clone: Its antigen is not identified.

Study-wide findings and caveats: Associated with cytomegalovirus, according to the listing, were 164 TCR beta chains.

Primers: 60 Vbeta forward and 13 Jbeta reverse. The data were produced by immunoSEQ multiplex PCR, yet TCRdb's version contains in-frame clones alone and is incomplete. This sample's clone table lists 130,000 to 150,000 clones. Every donor was a healthy person donating bone marrow. The sequence was collected from a man aged 40-49 years in good health and CMV-seronegative. The sequencing input was PBMCs. The V gene is TRBV2, the J gene TRBJ2-5; 11 positions match TRBD1. The CDR3 is CASGQGALGETQYF. DNA for the CDR3: TGTGCCAGCGGACAGGGGGCTCTAGGAGAGACCCAGTACTTC. The whole variable domain, filled in from reference TRBV2 and TRBJ2-5, reads EPEVTQTPSHQVTQMGQEVILRCVPISNHLYFYWYRQILGQKVEFLVSFYNNEISEKSEIFDDQFSVERPDGSNFTLKIRSTKLEDSAMYFCASGQGALGETQYFGPGTRLLVL.